Below are 4 T cell receptor beta chains sequenced from a single sample in a study of cytomegalovirus exposure and HLA in healthy donors. PCR was performed using 60 Vbeta and 13 Jbeta primers. Repertoires were generated with immunoSEQ multiplex PCR, while TCRdb's copy carries only in-frame clones and drops some. Of some 190,000 clones listed, around four fifths were seen once; the top ten hold roughly 1.5%. Sequences were obtained from PBMCs. These receptors all stem from a man aged 18 to 35 in good health and CMV-seronegative.

The J gene is TRBJ2-7, the V gene TRBV7-9, with D unresolved. The ends were cut back, 5 bases at V and 0 bases at J, with 17 bases in the middle. This CDR3 has 16 residues. The germline CDR1 and CDR2 sequences are SEHNR and FQNEAQ (reference sequence). CDR3 nucleotides: TGTGCCAGCAGCGCACAGACCGAACCAGGCTCCTACGAGCAGTACTTC. Amino acid sequence: CASSAQTEPGSYEQYF.

In this sample, this clone turned up once. Other nucleotide sequences in the sample specify the same CDR3. The chain employs TRBV6-6 and TRBJ1-1; no definite D call. Trimming left V 3 bases short and J 0 bases short, with 11 bases between. The germline CDR1 and CDR2 sequences are MNHNY and SVGAGI (reference sequence). This CDR3 is 15 amino acids long. The CDR3 coding sequence is TGTGCCAGCAGTTATAGTGCGGGAATGAACACTGAAGCTTTCTTT. Amino acid sequence: CASSYSAGMNTEAFF.

V gene TRBV5-4 combines with J gene TRBJ2-3, with a tentative D call TRBD2 (6 bases). This CDR3 is 15 amino acids long. The germline gives CDR1 SGHNT, CDR2 YYREEE (reference sequence). The V gene lost 0 bases and the J gene lost 6 bases, with 14 bases spanning the gap. DNA for the CDR3: TGTGCCAGCAGCTTGGTGGTCGGGGGAGTGGATACGCAGTATTTT. Amino acid sequence: CASSLVVGGVDTQYF.

The chain employs TRBV9 and TRBJ1-1, with 7 nucleotides matching TRBD1. The CDR3 runs 13 residues. V shed 4 bases and J 3 bases; nucleotides not matched to a gene: 3. Looked up from germline, CDR1 is SGDLS and CDR2 is YYNGEE. The CDR3 sequence: CASSPQGDTEAFF. The CDR3 DNA follows: TGTGCCAGCAGCCCCCAGGGGGACACTGAAGCTTTCTTT.